This TCR beta chain is from a study of blood T cell repertoires in COVID-19. This table comes from immunoSEQ multiplex PCR, and its TCRdb copy is limited to in-frame clones, with some not included. The sample shows some 110,000 clones, 65% to 85% of them seen only once. The sequencing input was peripheral blood. Receptors were obtained from a woman aged 70-85 years with acute or convalescent COVID-19.

Comment on this clone: The identical CDR3 is also encoded by other nucleotide sequences in the sample. The V call is TRBV19, the J call TRBJ1-5, with 7 bases that match TRBD1. The CDR3 covers 14 residues. Per germline, CDR1 LNHDA and CDR2 SQIVND (reference sequence). V shed 5 bases and J 1 base; nucleotides not matched to a gene: 2. CDR3 DNA: TGTGCCAGTAGTCCGACAGGGAGCAATCAGCCCCAGCATTTT. This translates into CASSPTGSNQPQHF.